Reported below is one T cell receptor beta chain. TCRdb processed the 5' RACE reads anew with MiXCR; each CDR3 protein has one entry. The data show around 200,000 distinct CDR3 sequences, roughly a fifth seen once. This sample was taken from a study of T-cell memory formation after mild COVID-19. The J segment lost 6 bases and the V segment lost 4 bases, leaving 4 bases of the junction unmatched. Germline V lookup: CDR1 LGHNA, CDR2 YNFKEQ. The CDR3 contains 15 residues. The sample taken for sequencing was PBMCs or a T cell subset sorted from them (not recorded which). This TCR was sampled from an adult woman who had mild COVID-19 (a few samples of this study predate the infection). Cell type and time point are not known. V and J are TRBV4-2 and TRBJ2-2, with 11 bases aligning to TRBD1. DNA of the CDR3: TGTGCCAGCAGCCTCGGACAGGGGGCTGCCGGGGAGCTGTTTTTT. This encodes CASSLGQGAAGELFF.